The T cell receptor (beta chain) under discussion was sequenced for a study of naive and memory T cell subsets. The beta constant-region primer was an equimolar mix of two oligonucleotides covering TRBC1 and TRBC2. The ligated cDNA underwent four PCR rounds using SP2 and nested alpha and beta constant-region primers. MiXCR was run by TCRdb on the UMI-ligation and nested PCR reads, yielding one entry per CDR3 protein. The table shows about 4,700 distinct CDR3 sequences, with 5.2% occurring only once. This clonotype has only a few counts. Trimming removed 6 bases from V and 9 bases from J; junction bases left unmatched: 14. This CDR3 is 15 amino acids long. CDR1 and CDR2 from the germline V gene are MNHEY and SVGEGT.

This clonotype originated in a human donor in good health. The genes are TRBV6-2 or TRBV6-3 and TRBJ2-1; 7 nucleotides line up with TRBD2. The sample was effector memory CD8+ T cells from blood. Subset defined: effector memory, CD45RA- CD27-. The DNA for the CDR3 is TGTGCCAGCAGCCTCGAGCGGGACCTTATAGGTGAGCAGTTCTTC. It codes for CASSLERDLIGEQFF.